The 20 T cell receptor beta chains reported below all come from one sample, sequenced in a study of blood T cell repertoires in COVID-19. Assay used: immunoSEQ multiplex PCR; TCRdb lists only in-frame clones, some missing. Here the sample spans about 140,000 clones, about 89% being singletons. The specimen was peripheral blood. These receptor sequences come from a man in his 60s with active or convalescent COVID-19.

This clone appeared once. V is TRBV5-1 and J is TRBJ2-1; TRBD2 matches 8 bases. The germline V gene encodes CDR1 SGHRS and CDR2 YFSETQ. The J segment lost 3 bases and the V segment lost 5 bases, leaving 4 bases of the junction unmatched. The CDR3 consists of 14 residues. The CDR3, as DNA: TGCGCCAGCAGTTCCGGGGGGGTCTACAATGAGCAGTTCTTC. It translates to CASSSGGVYNEQFF.

This chain joins TRBV28 and TRBJ1-2, with D possibly being TRBD1 (5 bases). This CDR3 contains 12 residues. Germline values: CDR1 MDHEN, CDR2 SYDVKM. V was clipped by 2 bases and J by 5 bases, with 6 bases between them. The CDR3 DNA is TGTGCCAGCAGTTTAAAGGGGTATGGCTACACCTTC. Translating gives CASSLKGYGYTF.

This chain links TRBV19 with TRBJ1-5; a weak D match, TRBD1 (5 bases). The germline V gene has CDR1 LNHDA and CDR2 SQIVND (reference sequence). Trimming took 5 bases from V and 1 from J, leaving 15 bases between them. The CDR3 covers 16 residues. For the CDR3, the DNA is TGTGCCAGTAGTCGCTTGGAAAGGGGAAGCAATCAGCCCCAGCATTTT. Translated, it gives CASSRLERGSNQPQHF.

This clone is a singleton in its sample. CDR3 loop: CASSYGTSGSTDTQYF. The CDR3 coding sequence is TGCGCCAGCAGTTATGGGACTAGCGGGAGCACAGATACGCAGTATTTT. The chain recombines TRBV5-1 with TRBJ2-3; 12 nucleotides align to TRBD2. V dropped 5 bases and J dropped 0; count of bases not matched to a gene: 4. The CDR3 has 16 residues. Germline V lookup: CDR1 SGHRS, CDR2 YFSETQ.

This chain uses TRBV28 with TRBJ2-1; D possibly corresponds to TRBD2 (6 bases). The CDR3 consists of 15 residues. CDR1 and CDR2 from the germline V gene are MDHEN and SYDVKM. Trimming took 5 bases from V and 2 from J, leaving 13 bases between them. This chain's CDR3 is CASSIPGVPYNEQFF. Here the CDR3 DNA reads TGTGCCAGCAGTATCCCGGGAGTACCCTACAATGAGCAGTTCTTC.

The chain recombines TRBV24-1 with TRBJ2-7; 10 bases match TRBD1. CDR3 length: 13 amino acids. The J segment lost 6 bases and the V segment lost 4 bases, leaving 2 bases of the junction unmatched. CDR1 is KGHDR and CDR2 is SFDVKD in the germline V gene. As DNA, the CDR3 is TGTGCCACCAGTGAGGGACAGGGGCGCGAGCAGTACTTC. As protein: CATSEGQGREQYF.

The chain uses TRBV2 and TRBJ1-5; no definite D call. The CDR3 has 12 amino acids. The V gene's germline CDR1 is SNHLY and CDR2 FYNNEI. Trimming took 4 bases from V and 7 from J, leaving 8 bases between them. This CDR3 is CASSGSAQPQHF. The CDR3 DNA sequence: TGTGCCAGCAGTGGGAGCGCCCAGCCCCAGCATTTT.

This sequence joins TRBV28 and TRBJ1-2, with a weak D call TRBD1 (5 bases). Trimming took off 3 bases at V and 2 bases at J, with 19 bases between the two ends. Germline-derived CDR1 and CDR2 are MDHEN and SYDVKM. The CDR3 totals 17 residues. The CDR3 DNA reads TGTGCCAGCAGTTTGGCGGGGCTACGAAGTTCGAACTATGGCTACACCTTC. Its translation is CASSLAGLRSSNYGYTF.

The rearrangement links TRBV7-2 to TRBJ2-3; D unresolved. Trimming stripped 4 bases from V and 5 bases from J, with 10 bases between. CDR1 is SGHTA, CDR2 FQGNSA, per germline. The CDR3 totals 13 residues. CDR3 nucleotides: TGTGCCAGCAGCTCCGGAGAGTTAGATACGCAGTATTTT. Residues: CASSSGELDTQYF.

V gene TRBV6-6 combines with J gene TRBJ1-4; D remains unclear. Germline V gene data show CDR1 as MNHNY and CDR2 as SVGAGI (reference sequence). Trimming took off 0 bases at V and 7 bases at J, with 15 bases between the two ends. The CDR3 runs to 16 residues. The CDR3 sequence: CASSYSDPERSEKLFF. DNA for the CDR3: TGTGCCAGCAGTTACTCGGATCCGGAAAGGAGTGAAAAACTGTTTTTT.

The rearrangement joins TRBV6-5 to TRBJ1-5, with 9 bases identical to TRBD1. The V segment lost 7 bases and the J segment 7 bases; nucleotides outside the gene matches: 11. This CDR3 is built from 15 residues. Per the germline V gene, CDR1 is MNHEY and CDR2 is SVGAGI. Written as DNA, the CDR3 is TGTGCCAGCAACCCAGGGACAGGGTCGGGACAGCCCCAGCATTTT. Protein: CASNPGTGSGQPQHF.

The rearrangement links TRBV7-2 to TRBJ1-4, with D tentatively TRBD1 (6 bases). Trimming shortened V by 5 bases and J by 7 bases, and 14 bases separated the two germline ends. The CDR3 loop spans 14 amino acids. From germline, CDR1 is SGHTA and CDR2 FQGNSA. CDR3 residues: CASSPRQDGEKLFF. The CDR3 nucleotides are TGTGCCAGCAGCCCCAGACAGGATGGTGAAAAACTGTTTTTT.

Within the sample, this clone is medium-sized. CDR3 sequence reads: CASSLAAGVEQYF. The CDR3 region has the DNA TGTGCCAGCAGCTTAGCAGCCGGGGTAGAGCAGTACTTC. This rearrangement joins TRBV7-9 to TRBJ2-7; tentatively, D is TRBD2 (5 bases). Germline V gene data show CDR1 as SEHNR and CDR2 as FQNEAQ (reference sequence). The ends were cut back, 0 bases at V and 7 bases at J, with 10 bases in the middle. The CDR3 covers 13 residues.

The chain employs TRBV7-3 and TRBJ2-3, with 13 nucleotides matching TRBD2. Trimming took 3 bases from V and 4 from J; bases not matched to a gene: 13. Germline CDR1 is SGHTA and CDR2 is FQGTGA. The CDR3 totals 19 residues. The chain's CDR3 is CASSFPTSGGPSSADTQYF. The CDR3 coding sequence is TGTGCCAGCAGCTTCCCGACTAGCGGGGGGCCTAGTAGCGCAGATACGCAGTATTTT.

The chain joins TRBV7-2 to TRBJ1-4; D unclear. CDR3 length: 14 residues. Germline V CDR1 and CDR2: SGHTA, FQGNSA. V was clipped by 5 bases and J by 0 bases, with 7 bases between them. CDR3 residues: CASSPTTTNEKLFF. The CDR3 DNA reads as TGTGCCAGCAGCCCTACGACAACTAATGAAAAACTGTTTTTT.

This sequence joins TRBV7-2 and TRBJ1-1; D may be TRBD1 (5 bases). The germline V gene encodes CDR1 SGHTA and CDR2 FQGNSA. Trimming took 0 bases from V and 0 from J, leaving 11 bases between them. The CDR3 contains 16 residues. The CDR3 bases are TGTGCCAGCAGCTTAGCTGGCAGGGCCTTGAACACTGAAGCTTTCTTT. Translation: CASSLAGRALNTEAFF.

The chain combines TRBV30 with TRBJ1-2; no reliable D call. Trimming took off 3 bases at V and 4 bases at J, with 18 bases between the two ends. From germline, CDR1 is GTSNPN and CDR2 SVGIG (reference sequence). This CDR3 has 15 amino acids. The CDR3 loop reads CAWRGSAGGFYGYTF. The DNA for the CDR3 is TGTGCCTGGAGGGGTTCTGCGGGCGGCTTCTATGGCTACACCTTC.

The gene calls are TRBV24-1 and TRBJ2-2; 11 bases are a match to TRBD2. Germline values: CDR1 KGHDR, CDR2 SFDVKD. After removal of 6 bases from V and 7 bases from J, the junction contained 15 bases not matched to a gene. The CDR3 is 18 residues long. DNA of the CDR3: TGTGCCACCAGTCGCGCCTCGGGTAGCGGGGGGGCCTTCGGGGAGCTGTTTTTT. Amino acids: CATSRASGSGGAFGELFF.

V and J are TRBV28 and TRBJ1-2; D unresolved. V was trimmed by 5 bases and J by 8 bases, leaving 18 bases between them. CDR1 and CDR2 (germline): MDHEN, SYDVKM. The CDR3 runs to 14 residues. CDR3 sequence: CASSASTRPRGYTF. CDR3 coding DNA: TGTGCCAGCAGTGCGTCGACAAGGCCCAGGGGCTACACCTTC.

This clone was recorded only once. The chain couples TRBV10-3 to TRBJ2-3, with D tentatively TRBD1 (7 bases). The CDR3 contains 14 residues. V gave up 4 bases and J gave up 4 bases, with 12 bases separating them. CDR1 and CDR2 (germline): ENHRY, SYGVKD. CDR3 in amino acids: CAISGGRGADTQYF. As DNA, the CDR3 is TGTGCCATCAGTGGTGGCAGGGGGGCAGATACGCAGTATTTT.